These 21 T cell receptor beta chains were sequenced from one sample in a study of tumor-infiltrating lymphocytes in primary liver carcinoma. Germline DNA was also extracted, with blood RNA taken from unsorted whole blood. Production of TCR beta cDNA used 400 to 650 ng total RNA together with a constant-region primer. Libraries covering TCR beta were generated through three nested multiplex PCR rounds (using a slightly modified ARM-PCR). The two initial PCR rounds, roughly 10 cycles each, used TRBV1-TRBV30 forward and C-beta reverse primers. TCRdb fed the multiplex PCR reads into MiXCR, producing one record per CDR3 protein. Of about 310,000 distinct CDR3 sequences listed, more than 55% are singletons. Sequencing input: peripheral blood. The receptors were gathered from a man aged 35 to 55 with primary liver carcinoma and hepatitis B virus infection.

The chain recombines TRBV5-1 with TRBJ2-5, with 8 nucleotides matching TRBD1. CDR1 SGHRS and CDR2 YFSETQ come from the germline V gene. The CDR3 has 16 residues. The V and J ends lost 4 bases and 0 bases, in that order; junction bases with no gene match: 8. The CDR3 DNA reads TGCGCCAGCAGCGAACAGACAGGGGTGGACCAAGAGACCCAGTACTTC. Amino acids: CASSEQTGVDQETQYF.

With regard to this clonotype: This sequence may be a read error, since a much larger clone differs from it by one base. The chain carries TRBV4-1 and TRBJ2-7; D is possibly TRBD2 (8 bases). The germline V gene encodes CDR1 MGHRA and CDR2 YSYEKL. The CDR3 length is 14 residues. The ends were cut back, 4 bases at V and 7 bases at J, with 17 bases in the middle. CDR3 loop: CASSPREGADEQYF. DNA of the CDR3: TGCGCCAGCAGCCCCCGGGAGGGGGCGGATGAGCAGTACTTC.

A single count supports this clonotype. Germline and junction disagree at one end, which may indicate a read error. J is TRBJ2-7 and V is TRBV11-1; no clear D. Per the germline V gene, CDR1 is SGHAT and CDR2 is FQDESV (reference sequence). The CDR3 loop spans 15 amino acids. The CDR3 reads CTSSLGRTVSYEQYF. DNA for the CDR3: TGTACCAGCAGTTTAGGAAGGACGGTCTCCTACGAGCAGTACTTC.

Points on this clonotype: This sequence may be a read error, since a much larger clone differs from it by one base. The conserved phenylalanine or tryptophan normally closing the CDR3 is absent here, so this likely arose from a read error. The rearrangement joins TRBV12-3 or TRBV12-4 to TRBJ2-2; tentatively, D is TRBD2 (6 bases). This CDR3 spans 16 amino acids. Trimming removed 7 bases at V and 0 bases at J, with 15 bases between. The CDR3 reads CASTPVRGTNTGELFL. In DNA, the CDR3 is TGTGCCAGCACCCCCGTTCGGGGGACGAACACCGGGGAGCTGTTTTTA.

The rearrangement joins TRBV15 to TRBJ1-1; the D gene is possibly TRBD1 (5 bases). CDR3 length equals 15 residues. With 1 base removed from V and 5 bases from J, the gap between germline ends came to 14 bases. The germline CDR1 and CDR2 sequences are LNHNV and YYDKDF (reference sequence). The CDR3 sequence is CATSRGGVGGTEAFF. CDR3 bases: TGTGCCACCAGCAGAGGAGGAGTCGGGGGGACTGAAGCTTTCTTT.

The chain recombines TRBV7-9 with TRBJ1-2, with a tentative D call TRBD1 (6 bases). Germline V lookup: CDR1 SEHNR, CDR2 FQNEAQ (reference sequence). V shed 6 bases and J shed 6 bases, with 17 bases lying between them. The CDR3 runs 14 residues. CDR3 amino acids: CASRWNREFHGYTF. Here the CDR3 DNA reads TGTGCCAGCAGGTGGAACAGGGAGTTTCATGGCTACACCTTC.

The sample holds one count of this clonotype. This may be a read error: a much more frequent sequence differs by one nucleotide. CDR3 coding DNA: TGTGCCAGCGGGACATGGGAGAACTCCTACGAGCAGTACTTC. Translating gives CASGTWENSYEQYF. The J gene is TRBJ2-7, the V gene TRBV6-1, with a tentative D call TRBD1 (6 bases). The ends were cut back, 8 bases at V and 0 bases at J, with 14 bases in the middle. The CDR3 runs to 14 residues. Germline V gene sequence: CDR1 MNHNS, CDR2 SASEGT.

This clonotype was detected many times. This chain links TRBV11-2 with TRBJ2-7; 12 bases agree with TRBD2. V gave up 1 base and J gave up 1 base; unmatched junction bases: 5. This CDR3 has 17 amino acids. CDR1 and CDR2 (germline): SGHAT, FQNNGV. CDR3 sequence: CASSLVPSGRASYEQYF. DNA of the CDR3: TGTGCCAGCAGCTTAGTCCCTAGCGGGAGGGCTTCCTACGAGCAGTACTTC.

This clonotype was seen repeatedly, ten times or more. The chain couples TRBV12-3 or TRBV12-4 to TRBJ2-7, with D possibly TRBD1 on 6 matching bases. The CDR3 has 12 amino acids. V was clipped by 5 bases and J by 9 bases, with 14 bases between them. The CDR3 region is CASSPGTTVQYF. The DNA for the CDR3 is TGTGCCAGCAGTCCGGGGACAACAGTGCAGTACTTC.

The chain uses TRBV30 and TRBJ2-7; weak D call: TRBD1 (5 bases). V was clipped by 0 bases and J by 6 bases, with 15 bases between them. Looked up from germline, CDR1 is GTSNPN and CDR2 is SVGIG (reference sequence). This CDR3 contains 14 residues. The CDR3 bases are TGTGCCTGGAGTGTTCCGGGCCCTAGGGGCGAGCAGTACTTC. Amino acids: CAWSVPGPRGEQYF.

As regards this clonotype: One base away lies a much larger clone, so this may be a sequencing read error. V gene TRBV7-8 combines with J gene TRBJ2-2; D is possibly TRBD1 (5 bases). The CDR3 is 14 residues long. CDR1 and CDR2 from the germline V gene are SGHVS and FQNEAQ. V was clipped by 8 bases and J by 1 base, with 11 bases between them. CDR3 nucleotides: TGTGCCAGCTGTCTCAGGGTGAACACCGGGGAGCTGTTTTTT. Protein sequence: CASCLRVNTGELFF.

Of note for this clonotype: A much larger clonotype is one base distant, so this may be a read error. The V gene is TRBV29-1, the J gene TRBJ2-6, with D possibly TRBD1 on 5 matching bases. There are 15 residues in the CDR3. Looked up from germline, CDR1 is SQVTM and CDR2 is ANQGSEA. In DNA form, the CDR3 reads TGCAGCGTTGAGTACAGTAGCTCTGGGGCCAACGCCCTGACTTTC. Protein product: CSVEYSSSGANALTF.

Concerning this clonotype itself: A single base separates this from a much larger clone, so it may be a read error. The genes are TRBV12-3 or TRBV12-4 and TRBJ2-3; D is unresolved. CDR3 length: 15 residues. Trimming left V 1 base short and J 4 bases short, with 12 bases between. The CDR3 loop reads CASSLVGNYPDTQYF. The CDR3 coding sequence is TGTGCCAGCAGTTTAGTCGGTAACTACCCAGATACGCAGTATTTT.

Points on this clonotype: At one of its ends the junction is not consistent with the germline gene, which may arise from a read error. This chain connects TRBV6-2 or TRBV6-3 to TRBJ2-7, with TRBD2 matching over 8 bases. This CDR3 contains 14 residues. The germline V gene has CDR1 MNHEY and CDR2 SVGEGT. For the CDR3, the DNA is TGTGCCAGCAGCTCCCTACTAGCGGCCTACGAGCAGTATTTC. As protein: CASSSLLAAYEQYF.

V usage is TRBV10-3 and J usage is TRBJ2-3; a weak D match, TRBD2 (6 bases). The CDR3 runs to 16 residues. Per germline, CDR1 ENHRY and CDR2 SYGVKD. CDR3 DNA: TGTGTCGCCCTAAACCCCCTACGGGAGAGACCAGATACGCAGTATTTT. Its protein is CVALNPLRERPDTQYF.

This chain connects TRBV5-1 to TRBJ2-3; D assignment may be TRBD1 or TRBD2 (5 bases each). The germline V gene encodes CDR1 SGHRS and CDR2 YFSETQ. The CDR3 covers 13 residues. Trimming pared 0 bases from V and 8 bases from J, leaving 10 bases between. CDR3 in amino acids: CASSLVGEGTQYF. The CDR3 DNA reads TGCGCCAGCAGCTTGGTGGGGGAAGGTACGCAGTATTTT.

This clonotype was recorded many times. This could be a read error, since a much larger clone is one nucleotide away. J is TRBJ2-1 and V is TRBV11-2; 8 bases fit TRBD2. This CDR3 comprises 15 residues. From germline, CDR1 is SGHAT and CDR2 FQNNGV. The CDR3 region has the DNA TGTGCCAGCAGCTCGCTAGCGGGCTCCCACAATGAGCAGTTCTTC. As protein: CASSSLAGSHNEQFF.

The count of this clonotype is one. One junction end disagrees with the germline gene, perhaps due to a read error. This sequence joins TRBV11-1 and TRBJ2-1; 8 bases fit TRBD2. From germline, CDR1 is SGHAT and CDR2 FQDESV (reference sequence). This CDR3 has 17 amino acids. The CDR3 protein is CVSSSSGSGSSYNVQFF. CDR3 coding DNA: TGTGTCAGCAGCTCGTCCGGGAGCGGGAGCTCCTACAATGTGCAGTTCTTC.

As regards this clonotype: The missing conserved phenylalanine or tryptophan at the end of this CDR3 makes a read error likely. The genes are TRBV4-2 and TRBJ2-5; 12 nucleotides match TRBD1. Germline lookup yields CDR1 LGHNA and CDR2 YNFKEQ. The CDR3 length is 16 residues. The CDR3 sequence: CASSQDGTGGQETQYY. The CDR3 nucleotides are TGTGCCAGCAGCCAAGACGGGACAGGGGGCCAAGAGACACAGTACTAC.

The chain is built from TRBV5-4 and TRBJ1-1; tentative D call: TRBD1 (5 bases). Germline loops: CDR1 SGHNT, CDR2 YYREEE (reference sequence). The germline V and J ends were trimmed by 0 bases and 5 bases, with 14 bases remaining between them. The CDR3 has 15 amino acids. Written as DNA, the CDR3 is TGTGCCAGCAGCTTGGAACACGCCAGGGTGACTGAAGCTTTCTTT. Translation: CASSLEHARVTEAFF.

This clonotype has only one observation. Just one base apart from a much larger clone, this may be a read error. This sequence joins TRBV11-2 and TRBJ1-2; D is undetermined. The germline CDR1 and CDR2 sequences are SGHAT and FQNNGV. The CDR3 length is 16 residues. The CDR3 nucleotides are TGTGCCAGCAACTTAGATCCGGCCGGGTTTTCCTATGGCTACACCTTC. This translates into CASNLDPAGFSYGYTF.